Listed below are T cell receptor beta chains from one sample, sequenced in a study of blood T cell repertoires in COVID-19. The method was immunoSEQ multiplex PCR; TCRdb's version includes in-frame clones alone and lacks a portion of them. The profile shows about 210,000 clones, about 85% of them singletons. Sequencing was carried out using PBMCs or T cells enriched from blood (not recorded which). The receptors were gathered from a man aged 35-49 years who had recovered from COVID-19. Both conserved end residues are part of each CDR3. The D gene is left open where the match is weak. Rows may omit the clone size; those that give it use once, few, many or a size class.

V gene	D gene	J gene	clone size	CDR3 DNA	CDR3 protein
TRBV28	NA	TRBJ2-3	NA	TGTGCCAGCAGTCCACCGGGCACAGATACGCAGTATTTT	CASSPPGTDTQYF
TRBV7-2	NA	TRBJ2-7	NA	TGTGCCAGCAGCTTAGTAAGGCGGTCCTCCTACGAGCAGTACTTC	CASSLVRRSSYEQYF
TRBV28	NA	TRBJ1-3	NA	TGTGCCAGCAGCAGGGTGACGGGAAACACCATATATTTT	CASSRVTGNTIYF
TRBV9	NA	TRBJ2-2	NA	TGTGCCAGCAGCGTAGTTGTAGCCGGGGAGCTGTTTTTT	CASSVVVAGELFF
TRBV7-9	NA	TRBJ2-7	NA	TGTGCCAGCAGCTTAGTCCTAGGGTCGGGGGAGCAGTACTTC	CASSLVLGSGEQYF
TRBV9	TRBD2	TRBJ2-3	NA	TGTGCCAGCAGCACCCCTAGCGGGAGGGTTGAGGGCACAGATACGCAGTATTTT	CASSTPSGRVEGTDTQYF
TRBV12-2	NA	TRBJ2-7	NA	TGTGCAAGTCGCCCGACTAACCATTGGGCCTACGAGCAGTACTTC	CASRPTNHWAYEQYF
TRBV4-1	NA	TRBJ1-1	NA	TGCGCCAGCAGCCAATGGAGGGGCACTGAAGCTTTCTTT	CASSQWRGTEAFF
TRBV10-3	TRBD1	TRBJ2-1	NA	TGTGCCACTAGACGGGACAGGGCGGATGAGCAGTTCTTC	CATRRDRADEQFF
TRBV11-2	NA	TRBJ2-7	NA	TGTGCCAGCAGCTTAGATCTAGCCGGGTACGAGCAGTACTTC	CASSLDLAGYEQYF
TRBV11-2	TRBD1	TRBJ2-5	NA	TGTGCCAGCAGCTTGCTAGACAGGGGGCTAGAGACCCAGTACTTC	CASSLLDRGLETQYF
TRBV4-1	NA	TRBJ1-1	NA	TGCGCCAGCAGCCAAGTAGTAATGAACACTGAAGCTTTCTTT	CASSQVVMNTEAFF
TRBV10-2	TRBD1	TRBJ1-2	NA	TGCGCCAGCAGTGAGAGTGGTGACACCGGGACAGGGGCGGGTGGCTACACCTTC	CASSESGDTGTGAGGYTF
TRBV29-1	NA	TRBJ2-1	NA	TGCAGCGTTGAAGGCCTAGTATACGGCTCCTACAATGAGCAGTTCTTC	CSVEGLVYGSYNEQFF
TRBV9	TRBD1	TRBJ1-1	once	TGTGCCAGCAGCGCTCGGACAGGGGGTACTGAAGCTTTCTTT	CASSARTGGTEAFF
TRBV7-2	NA	TRBJ2-3	NA	TGTGCCAGCAGCTTATCGACTTTTAGTGGAGATACGCAGTATTTT	CASSLSTFSGDTQYF
TRBV2	TRBD1	TRBJ1-5	NA	TGTGCCAGCATGACAGGGGCCAATCAGCCCCAGCATTTT	CASMTGANQPQHF
TRBV29-1	TRBD2	TRBJ2-7	once	TGCAGCGTTGAAGTACTAGCGGGGGGCTACGAGCAGTACTTC	CSVEVLAGGYEQYF
TRBV5-6	NA	TRBJ1-5	few	TGTGCCAGCAGCCTCGGACAGTATAGCAATCAGCCCCAGCATTTT	CASSLGQYSNQPQHF
TRBV21-1	NA	TRBJ2-7	NA	TGTGCCAGCAGCAATCAGAGACCGGGACTGAGCTCCTACGAGCAGTACTTC	CASSNQRPGLSSYEQYF
TRBV4-2	NA	TRBJ2-7	NA	TGTGCCAGCAGCCAAGATAAATCAGGGATCGCAAACGAGCAGTACTTC	CASSQDKSGIANEQYF
TRBV18	NA	TRBJ2-5	NA	TGTGCCAGCTCACCGATTAGAGAGACCCAGTACTTC	CASSPIRETQYF
TRBV19	TRBD2	TRBJ2-2	NA	TGTGCCAGTAGGGTGGCGGCGGGAGTTCCCGGGGAGCTGTTTTTT	CASRVAAGVPGELFF
TRBV4-1	TRBD2	TRBJ2-4	NA	TGCGCCAGCAGCCCGGCTAGCGGGAGGCCCGGGGCCAAAAACATTCAGTACTTC	CASSPASGRPGAKNIQYF
TRBV28	NA	TRBJ1-2	NA	TGTGCCAGCAGTTTCGGGACTGCCCTTAGTTACTCTGGCTACACCTTC	CASSFGTALSYSGYTF
TRBV19	NA	TRBJ2-7	NA	TGTGCCAGTAGTATAGGTTCTAGCTCCTACGAGCAGTACTTC	CASSIGSSSYEQYF
TRBV30	TRBD2	TRBJ2-2	NA	TGTGCCTGGAGGAAGACTAGCGGGAGCGGGCACACCGGGGAGCTGTTTTTT	CAWRKTSGSGHTGELFF
TRBV2	NA	TRBJ1-1	NA	TGTGCCAGCAGTGGGGACTTGAACACTGAAGCTTTCTTT	CASSGDLNTEAFF
TRBV6-1	NA	TRBJ2-3	NA	TGTGCCAGCAGTGAAGAGCAGGGCCGGGATACGCAGTATTTT	CASSEEQGRDTQYF
TRBV30	NA	TRBJ2-3	NA	TGTGCCTGGAGTGTAAACAGTAAGACAGATACGCAGTATTTT	CAWSVNSKTDTQYF
TRBV7-9	NA	TRBJ2-3	NA	TGTGCCAGCAGCCCGGAAGGGGGTTTTAGCACAGATACGCAGTATTTT	CASSPEGGFSTDTQYF
TRBV5-4	TRBD1	TRBJ2-7	NA	TGTGCCAGCAGCGCCGGGACAGGGTTTCCCTACGAGCAGTACTTC	CASSAGTGFPYEQYF
TRBV6-2/TRBV6-3	NA	TRBJ2-7	NA	TGTGCCAGCAGTTATGACGGAGGTCCCTACGAGCAGTACTTC	CASSYDGGPYEQYF
TRBV27	TRBD1	TRBJ1-1	NA	TGTGCCAGCAGTAACAGGGGGCATGGCACTGAAGCTTTCTTT	CASSNRGHGTEAFF
TRBV10-3	TRBD1	TRBJ2-7	NA	TGTGCCATCACACAGGGGGAGATGATCTCCTACGAGCAGTACTTC	CAITQGEMISYEQYF
TRBV10-3	NA	TRBJ1-5	NA	TGTGCCATCAGTGAGTCTATGGGACAAAATCAGCCCCAGCATTTT	CAISESMGQNQPQHF
TRBV7-6	TRBD2	TRBJ2-3	NA	TGTGCCAGCAGCCCCCTATCTAGCGGCTACACAGATACGCAGTATTTT	CASSPLSSGYTDTQYF
TRBV7-8	NA	TRBJ2-1	once	TGTGCCAGCAGCACCACTTGGGGGGAGGACAAGCAGTTCTTC	CASSTTWGEDKQFF
TRBV30	TRBD1	TRBJ2-1	NA	TGTGCCTGGAGTACAGGGACAGGGGGGGGTATCTACAATGAGCAGTTCTTC	CAWSTGTGGGIYNEQFF
TRBV2	NA	TRBJ2-7	NA	TGTGCTTCCAGTATAAGCGCGGCGGGTGGGGAGCAGTACTTC	CASSISAAGGEQYF
TRBV4-3	NA	TRBJ2-1	NA	TGCGCCAGCAGCCAAGCTTGGAGGGGATCTCGGAATGAGCAGTTCTTC	CASSQAWRGSRNEQFF
TRBV27	TRBD1	TRBJ2-7	few	TGTGCCAGCAGTTTAGTAGGGACAGGCGGGTACGAGCAGTACTTC	CASSLVGTGGYEQYF
TRBV5-1	TRBD1	TRBJ1-2	NA	TGCGCCAGCAGCCCGGGGGACAGGGTGAACTATGGCTACACCTTC	CASSPGDRVNYGYTF
TRBV11-2	NA	TRBJ2-1	NA	TGTGCCAGCAGCTTAAGGCAGGACCAGGGCCTCAATGAGCAGTTCTTC	CASSLRQDQGLNEQFF
TRBV2	TRBD1	TRBJ1-3	NA	TGTGCCAGCCGAATAAGACAGGGCCCTGGAAACACCATATATTTT	CASRIRQGPGNTIYF
TRBV7-8	NA	TRBJ2-7	NA	TGTGCCAGCAGCTTAGGTCTAGCTGGATCCTACGAGCAGTACTTC	CASSLGLAGSYEQYF
TRBV5-4	TRBD2	TRBJ2-1	NA	TGTGCCAGCAGCTCCTCGGGACTAGTTGTCGGTGAGCAGTTCTTC	CASSSSGLVVGEQFF
TRBV28	NA	TRBJ1-5	NA	TGTGCCAGCAGTCAGGGGCTCCCCAATCAGCCCCAGCATTTT	CASSQGLPNQPQHF
TRBV6-5	TRBD1	TRBJ1-5	NA	TGTGCCAGCAGTCCCGGGACAGATAGCAATCAGCCCCAGCATTTT	CASSPGTDSNQPQHF
TRBV6-5	NA	TRBJ2-7	NA	TGTGCCAGCAGGGGGGCAGGAATGACTACCTACGAGCAGTACTTC	CASRGAGMTTYEQYF
TRBV2	NA	TRBJ1-1	NA	TGTGCCAGCAGTGGGAGGGGGGGGAACACTGAAGCTTTCTTT	CASSGRGGNTEAFF
TRBV10-2	TRBD1	TRBJ1-5	NA	TGCGCCAGCAGGCCTGCCGGGACAGCTAGCAATCAGCCCCAGCATTTT	CASRPAGTASNQPQHF
TRBV30	TRBD2	TRBJ2-2	NA	TGTGCCTGGAGCGGACTAGCGGGATCGAACACCGGGGAGCTGTTTTTT	CAWSGLAGSNTGELFF
TRBV30	NA	TRBJ1-1	NA	TGTGCCTGGAGGGTGAGGTCCACTGAAGCTTTCTTT	CAWRVRSTEAFF
TRBV10-1	NA	TRBJ2-1	once	TGCGCCAGCTCCTACTCGACAACCTACAATGAGCAGTTCTTC	CASSYSTTYNEQFF